This TCR beta chain originates from a study of early T cells in non-severe SARS-CoV-2 infection. Study-wide context: Unpaired chains resulted from sequencing bulk RNA of unsorted whole blood. The study, taken as a whole, reports: A preference for anti-spike CD8 responses marked VDJdb matching, which missed private and CD4 specificities.

Individual cDNA molecules received unique molecular identifiers. TCRdb ran MiXCR on the 5' RACE reads and lists one entry per CDR3 protein. The table has around 60,000 distinct CDR3 sequences, approximately 10% seen once. With respect to this clonotype: Its antigen remains unknown.

This CDR3 contains 13 residues. The ends were cut back, 2 bases at V and 1 base at J, with 6 bases in the middle. Germline V gene lookup returns CDR1 SGHAT and CDR2 FQDESV (reference sequence). Specimen: whole blood, collected at baseline. The origin of this receptor is an adult who was a healthcare worker with PCR-confirmed SARS-CoV-2 infection or an uninfected control (not recorded which). V usage is TRBV11-1 and J usage is TRBJ2-7; D unclear. CDR3 in DNA: TGTGCCAGCAGCTTATCGGTTTCCTACGAGCAGTACTTC. Its protein product is CASSLSVSYEQYF.